This T cell receptor beta chain was identified in a study of cytomegalovirus exposure and HLA in healthy donors. Study-level information: Within the Caucasian-associated ancestry cluster were roughly 81% of the approximately 400 genotyped donors. Study observations and caveats: In vitro checks showed that a few CMV-associated chains really do target CMV antigens.

PCR involved 60 Vbeta and 13 Jbeta primers. Some clones are missing from TCRdb's copy, which holds only in-frame ones; the method was immunoSEQ multiplex PCR. In the table there are 100,000 to 150,000 clones, less than 80% of which are singletons. As for this clone: Its antigen remains unknown.

V lost 4 bases and J 4 bases, leaving 19 bases between the germline ends. The germline V gene has CDR1 SNHLY and CDR2 FYNNEI. This CDR3 spans 17 amino acids. At collection, donors were nominally healthy, but unrecorded immune exposures were probable. This chain joins TRBV2 and TRBJ2-2; tentatively, D is TRBD1 (5 bases). Sequencing input: PBMCs. The TCR comes from a man aged 35 to 55 in good health and CMV-seropositive. The CDR3 sequence is CASSAALGQGGTGELFF. CDR3 DNA: TGTGCCAGCAGTGCTGCGCTTGGGCAGGGCGGCACCGGGGAGCTGTTTTTT.